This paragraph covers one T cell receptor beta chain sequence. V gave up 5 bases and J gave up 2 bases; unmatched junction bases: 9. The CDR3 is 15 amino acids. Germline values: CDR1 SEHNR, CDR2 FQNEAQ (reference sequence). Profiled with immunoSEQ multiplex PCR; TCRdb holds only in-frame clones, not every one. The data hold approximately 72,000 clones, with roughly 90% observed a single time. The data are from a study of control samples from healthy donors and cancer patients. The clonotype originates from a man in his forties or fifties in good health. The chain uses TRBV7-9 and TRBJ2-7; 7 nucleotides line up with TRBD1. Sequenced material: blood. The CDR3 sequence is CASSTDRDLTYEQYF. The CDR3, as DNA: TGTGCCAGCAGCACCGACAGGGATCTAACCTACGAGCAGTACTTC.